A single sample is the source of the 32 T cell receptor beta chains below, sequenced in a study of tumor and adjacent non-tumor tissue in lung cancer (dated by TCRdb to the late 2010s). Receptors were amplified or captured by multiplex PCR. Sequenced using an Illumina HiSeq 2500. TCRbeta libraries were constructed through three rounds of nested PCR with primers (Table S4) according to protocols adapted from ARM-PCR. The public reads were run again by TCRdb, first through fastp at Q25 and then through MiXCR, and only productive beta chains were kept. Every distinct CDR3 protein forms one entry, paired with its most common genes and DNA. Across this sample there are about 200,000 distinct CDR3 sequences, with 70% to 75% seen only once. The ten most abundant clones make up under 30% of the sample. Bulk unsorted tissue served as the source for RNA extraction, and RNA quality was assessed using a NanoDrop ND-1000 and an Agilent 2100.

Sequenced: lung tumor tissue. Receptors originate from a man in his fifties or sixties with non-small cell lung cancer.

To note about this clonotype: One base away lies a much larger clone, so this may be a sequencing read error. This chain uses TRBV29-1 with TRBJ1-6; D perhaps matches TRBD1 (5 bases). This CDR3 has 13 amino acids. The germline V gene has CDR1 SQVTM and CDR2 ANQGSEA. V was pared by 8 bases and J by 9 bases, with 17 bases between. The CDR3 here is CSIAEGSASPLHF. In nucleotides, the CDR3 is TGCAGCATAGCAGAGGGGTCTGCTTCACCCCTCCACTTT.

V is TRBV6-1 and J is TRBJ1-1, with 11 bases fitting TRBD1. The CDR3 extends over 16 amino acids. Germline CDR1 and CDR2: MNHNS and SASEGT. Germline trimming cut 6 bases from V and 8 bases from J; bases unmatched to any gene: 14. As DNA, the CDR3 is TGTGCCAGCAGAGAGCGGACAGGGGGCGACGCCACAGAAGCTTTCTTT. Protein: CASRERTGGDATEAFF.

For this clonotype: The CDR3 ends on some other residue instead of the conserved phenylalanine or tryptophan, so this is likely a read error. V is TRBV11-3 and J is TRBJ2-1; the D call may be TRBD1 or TRBD2 (5 bases each). The CDR3 loop spans 16 amino acids. Germline CDR1 and CDR2: SGHNT and YENEEA. CDR3 region: CASNLEGPPSYNEQFV. The CDR3 DNA follows: TGTGCCAGCAACTTAGAGGGACCCCCCTCCTACAATGAGCAGTTCGTC.

This clonotype has only one observation. The chain joins TRBV7-9 to TRBJ2-5; perhaps D is TRBD1 or TRBD2 (6 bases each). CDR3 length: 14 residues. V was trimmed by 1 base and J by 13 bases, leaving 19 bases between them. The germline CDR1 and CDR2 sequences are SEHNR and FQNEAQ (reference sequence). The CDR3 loop is CASSLVTGAGTGYF. The CDR3 DNA follows: TGTGCCAGCAGCTTAGTAACGGGGGCCGGGACCGGGTACTTC.

The chain combines TRBV6-2 or TRBV6-3 with TRBJ2-7, with TRBD1 matching over 8 bases. The germline V gene encodes CDR1 MNHEY and CDR2 SVGEGT. This CDR3 contains 17 residues. Losses at the gene ends were 6 bases for V and 2 bases for J; bases not matched to a gene: 15. CDR3 in DNA: TGTGCCAGCAGACTACAGGGACAGGTCGTTTTCACCTACGAGCAGTACTTC. Its protein is CASRLQGQVVFTYEQYF.

A word on this clonotype: Since a much larger clone is just one base distant, this may be a read error. The rearrangement uses TRBV29-1 and TRBJ2-7; 12 bases are shared with TRBD2. CDR3 length: 15 amino acids. The J segment lost 7 bases and the V segment lost 7 bases, leaving 14 bases of the junction unmatched. CDR1 is SQVTM and CDR2 is ANQGSEA in the germline V gene. CDR3 DNA: TGCAGCGCCGTGACTAGCGGGAGCGTGAGGGGGGAGCAGTACTTC. This translates into CSAVTSGSVRGEQYF.

At least ten counts were recorded for this clonotype. The CDR3 DNA sequence: TGTGCCAGCAGTTACTCCCGGTTGGCAGATACGCAGTATTTT. Protein sequence: CASSYSRLADTQYF. J is TRBJ2-3 and V is TRBV6-2 or TRBV6-3; unclear D gene. The CDR3 consists of 14 residues. Germline CDR1 reads MNHEY; CDR2 reads SVGEGT. The V end was cut by 0 bases, the J end by 4 bases, with 8 bases between.

Worth noting for this clonotype: A much larger clonotype is one base distant, so this may be a read error. V usage is TRBV6-6 and J usage is TRBJ2-1; no definite D call. The CDR3 is 15 residues long. Germline assignment: CDR1 MNHNY and CDR2 SVGAGI (reference sequence). CDR3 sequence reads: CASSDKLETYKEQFF. CDR3 coding DNA: TGTGCCAGCAGTGATAAACTCGAGACGTACAAAGAGCAGTTCTTC.

Points on this clonotype: Its ends do not fully match the called genes, so a read error is possible. The V and J genes are TRBV24-1 and TRBJ1-1; D gene uncertain. Germline loops: CDR1 KGHDR, CDR2 SFDVKD. CDR3 length equals 13 residues. In DNA form, the CDR3 reads TGTACCACCAGTGATCCGAATAAGACTGAAGCTTTCTTT. Translation: CTTSDPNKTEAFF.

In its sample, this clonotype was seen a few times. V and J are TRBV7-2 and TRBJ2-7; tentatively, D is TRBD2 (6 bases). The germline CDR1 and CDR2 sequences are SGHTA and FQGNSA. V was cut by 0 bases and J by 3 bases, with 6 bases left in between. The CDR3 has 13 residues. The CDR3 DNA reads as TGTGCCAGCAGCTTAGCGGACTACTACGAGCAGTACTTC. This codes for CASSLADYYEQYF.

A note on this clonotype: The final CDR3 position lacks the conserved phenylalanine or tryptophan, pointing to a likely read error. The genes are TRBV6-2 or TRBV6-3 and TRBJ1-1; no reliable D call. Germline V gene lookup returns CDR1 MNHEY and CDR2 SVGEGT. The CDR3 spans 14 residues. The CDR3 spells CTSSYPYGNTEAFC. CDR3 nucleotide sequence: TGCACCAGCAGTTACCCCTACGGGAACACTGAAGCTTTCTGT.

A note on this clonotype: One junction end does not reproduce the germline sequence, and a read error may be involved. This chain links TRBV11-1 with TRBJ2-7; D is possibly TRBD2 (5 bases). This CDR3 is 14 amino acids long. Germline-derived CDR1 and CDR2 are SGHAT and FQDESV (reference sequence). The CDR3 is CASSFSASFREQYF. The CDR3 DNA is TGTGCTAGCAGCTTCTCGGCTAGCTTTAGGGAGCAGTACTTC.

About this clonotype: The junction shows a germline mismatch at one end, possibly a read error. This chain joins TRBV11-2 and TRBJ2-2; no definite D call. Germline V gene sequence: CDR1 SGHAT, CDR2 FQNNGV. CDR3 size: 13 residues. The CDR3 sequence: CVSSDQYTGELFF. The CDR3 DNA follows: TGTGTCAGCAGTGATCAGTACACCGGGGAGCTGTTTTTT.

The V gene is TRBV5-5, the J gene TRBJ2-3; tentative D call: TRBD1 (6 bases). Germline V gene data show CDR1 as SGHKS and CDR2 as YYEKEE (reference sequence). Trimming pared 6 bases from V and 2 bases from J, leaving 16 bases between. The CDR3 has 15 residues. DNA for the CDR3: TGTGCCAGCAAGGAAAGGGGACACCTCACAGATACGCAGTATTTT. Protein: CASKERGHLTDTQYF. Full variable domain (missing parts from reference TRBV5-5 and TRBJ2-3): DAGVTQSPTHLIKTRGQQVTLRCSPISGHKSVSWYQQVLGQGPQFIFQYYEKEERGRGNFPDRFSARQFPNYSSELNVNALLLGDSALYLCASKERGHLTDTQYFGPGTRLTVL.

This chain connects TRBV30 to TRBJ1-1, with D possibly being TRBD1 (5 bases). The CDR3 sequence is 12 residues long. The germline gives CDR1 GTSNPN, CDR2 SVGIG (reference sequence). V was shortened by 2 bases and J by 7 bases, with 11 bases between the two germline ends. DNA of the CDR3: TGTGCCTGGAGTCTTCGAACAGGTGAAGCTTTCTTT. This gives the protein CAWSLRTGEAFF. Based on the CDR3 plus reference TRBV30 and TRBJ1-1, the full variable domain is SQTIHQWPATLVQPVGSPLSLECTVEGTSNPNLYWYRQAAGRGLQLLFYSVGIGQISSEVPQNLSASRPQDRQFILSSKKLLLSDSGFYLCAWSLRTGEAFFGQGTRLTVV.

This clonotype was picked up many times. The rearrangement uses TRBV12-3 or TRBV12-4 and TRBJ2-1; TRBD2 matches at 7 bases. The CDR3 runs 12 residues. Trimming at V came to 7 bases and at J to 9 bases, leaving 6 bases not matched to a gene. In DNA, the CDR3 is TGTGCCAGCAACCCCAGGGAGGGTGAGCAGTTCTTC. Its translation is CASNPREGEQFF.

This clonotype appeared once. A much larger clone differs from this one at a single base, so this may be a read error. The chain couples TRBV20-1 to TRBJ2-5; D is unresolved. V lost 5 bases and J lost 3, with 13 bases in between. The germline gives CDR1 DFQATT, CDR2 SNEGSKA (reference sequence). The CDR3 is 13 amino acids. CDR3 protein: CSALNIEKETQYF. DNA of the CDR3: TGCAGTGCTCTCAACATAGAGAAAGAGACCCAGTACTTC.

Of note for this clonotype: Being one base from a much bigger clone, this may be a read error. The rearrangement uses TRBV11-2 and TRBJ2-1; no clear D. CDR3 size: 14 residues. Per the germline V gene, CDR1 is SGHAT and CDR2 is FQNNGV. The CDR3 nucleotides read TGTCCCAGCAGCATAGACTCCCCGTACAATGAGCAGTTCTTC. Translation: CPSSIDSPYNEQFF.

Notes on this clonotype: Likely a read error: the CDR3 ends without its conserved phenylalanine or tryptophan. The rearrangement links TRBV10-1 to TRBJ2-7, with TRBD2 as a possible D gene (6 bases). The V gene's germline CDR1 is WNHNN and CDR2 SYGVQD (reference sequence). The CDR3 runs to 14 residues. V shed 3 bases and J shed 5 bases, with 14 bases lying between them. The CDR3 DNA reads as TGCGCCAGCAGTGACTGGCCTGGAGGGAACGAGCAGTACTCC. Protein product: CASSDWPGGNEQYS.

The chain employs TRBV20-1 and TRBJ1-6; D ambiguous. Per the germline V gene, CDR1 is DFQATT and CDR2 is SNEGSKA (reference sequence). V lost 3 bases, J lost 0 bases, and 9 bases lay in between. The CDR3 runs 15 residues. CDR3 loop: CSASELNSYNSPLHF. Written as DNA, the CDR3 is TGCAGTGCTAGCGAGTTGAACTCCTATAATTCACCCCTCCACTTT.

This clonotype was detected a few times. The chain recombines TRBV6-5 with TRBJ2-2; TRBD2 agrees at 8 bases. The CDR3 contains 17 residues. The ends lost 3 bases at V and 0 bases at J; junction bases unmatched: 6. The V gene's germline CDR1 is MNHEY and CDR2 SVGAGI. The CDR3 region is CASSYRGSGANTGELFF. Here the CDR3 DNA reads TGTGCCAGCAGTTATCGGGGTAGCGGGGCGAACACCGGGGAGCTGTTTTTT.

On this clonotype: A much larger clone lies one base from this, so it may be a read error. Because the CDR3 is missing its conserved closing phenylalanine or tryptophan, this is likely a read error. The CDR3 DNA reads TGTGCCAGCGGAACTAGCGGGAGGGTACAGACCCAGTACCTC. Encoded protein: CASGTSGRVQTQYL. This sequence joins TRBV12-3 or TRBV12-4 and TRBJ2-5; 13 nucleotides line up with TRBD2. Germline trimming cut 8 bases from V and 6 bases from J; bases unmatched to any gene: 6. CDR3 length: 14 residues.

On this clonotype itself: At one of its ends the junction is not consistent with the germline gene, which may arise from a read error. This chain connects TRBV20-1 to TRBJ2-1; perhaps TRBD2 as D (5 bases). This CDR3 is 15 amino acids long. CDR1 and CDR2 (germline): DFQATT, SNEGSKA (reference sequence). CDR3 region: CSARARARAYDEQFF. DNA of the CDR3: TGCAGTGCTAGAGCGCGAGCGCGGGCCTACGATGAGCAGTTCTTC.

In its sample, this clonotype was seen once. The J gene is TRBJ2-2, the V gene TRBV10-1; perhaps TRBD2 as D (5 bases). Germline assignment: CDR1 WNHNN and CDR2 SYGVQD (reference sequence). The CDR3 has 15 residues. The V end lost 2 bases, the J end lost 3 bases, and 10 bases lay between the germline ends. CDR3 bases: TGCGCCAGCAGTGAGGCTAGCTGTTACACCGGGGAGCTGTTTTTT. Its translation: CASSEASCYTGELFF.

The table lists this clonotype with a few counts. It may be a read error: a sequence one base away is much more abundant. This chain links TRBV20-1 with TRBJ2-1; possibly TRBD2 for D (6 bases). The V end was cut by 5 bases, the J end by 8 bases, with 25 bases between. In germline, CDR1 is DFQATT, CDR2 SNEGSKA (reference sequence). This CDR3 has 16 residues. The CDR3 bases are TGCAGTGCTCCGCCAGCGGGCGCCAGTCGATACGATGAGCAGTTCTTC. It translates to CSAPPAGASRYDEQFF.

Worth noting for this clonotype: Given a much more abundant clone one base away, this may be a read error. This sequence joins TRBV29-1 and TRBJ2-3; D may be TRBD2 (5 bases). Germline assignment: CDR1 SQVTM and CDR2 ANQGSEA. V was trimmed by 1 base and J by 2 bases, leaving 13 bases between them. The CDR3 loop spans 15 amino acids. The CDR3 loop reads CSVEGGISDTDTQYF. The CDR3 nucleotides read TGCAGCGTTGAAGGTGGGATTAGCGACACAGATACGCAGTATTTT.

This clonotype has only a few counts. This sequence joins TRBV6-2 or TRBV6-3 and TRBJ1-6; D uncertain. The CDR3 is made up of 21 amino acids. CDR1 is MNHEY, CDR2 SVGEGT, per germline. The V end was cut by 2 bases, the J end by 0 bases, with 23 bases between. CDR3 sequence (DNA): TGTGCCAGCAGTTACCGAGTTGAACAGTGGGTGAGGAGCTCCTATAATTCACCCCTCCACTTT. Its protein is CASSYRVEQWVRSSYNSPLHF.

This chain connects TRBV6-5 to TRBJ1-2; the D gene is possibly TRBD1 (6 bases). The length of the CDR3 is 13 residues. Trimming took off 7 bases at V and 12 bases at J, with 21 bases between the two ends. Germline CDR1 MNHEY, CDR2 SVGAGI. CDR3 in DNA: TGTGCCAGCAAAACAGGGAGTCGGGGGGGCAACACCTTC. Residues: CASKTGSRGGNTF.

This clonotype was detected only a few times. This sequence joins TRBV4-1 and TRBJ2-1, with D possibly called TRBD1 or TRBD2 (5 bases each). The CDR3 has 16 amino acids. The germline V and J ends were trimmed by 0 bases and 4 bases, with 13 bases remaining between them. The V gene's germline CDR1 is MGHRA and CDR2 YSYEKL. CDR3 sequence: CASSQDDRGVYNEQFF. DNA for the CDR3: TGCGCCAGCAGCCAAGATGATCGAGGGGTGTACAATGAGCAGTTCTTC.

The V call is TRBV4-3, the J call TRBJ2-5, with D perhaps given as TRBD1 or TRBD2 (5 bases each). This CDR3 has 15 residues. V shed 5 bases and J shed 2 bases, with 15 bases lying between them. Germline CDR1 reads LGHNA; CDR2 reads YSLEER. The CDR3, as DNA: TGCGCCAGCAGCGGCCGGACGGGGCCGCAAGAGACCCAGTACTTC. Its protein product is CASSGRTGPQETQYF.

With regard to this clonotype: One base away lies a much larger clone, so this may be a sequencing read error. This chain connects TRBV20-1 to TRBJ1-6; D gene ambiguous. The V gene lost 0 bases and the J gene lost 6 bases, with 15 bases spanning the gap. Germline assignment: CDR1 DFQATT and CDR2 SNEGSKA (reference sequence). This CDR3 is 16 amino acids long. For the CDR3, the DNA is TGCAGTGCTAGAGATCCCCGCAGGAAGGGTAATTCACCCCTCCACTTT. This codes for CSARDPRRKGNSPLHF.

A remark on this clonotype: Relative to the germline gene, one junction end is altered; a read error may explain this. The chain links TRBV2 to TRBJ1-2; D may be TRBD1 (6 bases). This CDR3 has 12 residues. Germline V gene data show CDR1 as SNHLY and CDR2 as FYNNEI. The CDR3 sequence: CARQGTNYGNTF. In DNA, the CDR3 is TGTGCCAGACAGGGTACCAATTATGGCAACACCTTC.